This paragraph covers one TCR beta chain sequence. The clone's antigen remains unknown. Per-base qualities were not stored, and no clone one base away is much larger. CDR1 SGHNT and CDR2 YYREEE were looked up in the germline V gene (reference sequence). The CDR3 sequence holds 12 residues, the cysteine and phenylalanine included. The retained sequence is limited to the CDR3, 36 bases, with the frame set at the first base. V is cut by 4 bases and J by 6 bases, and the space between the germline ends is 9 bases. TCRbeta CDR3 regions were amplified from genomic DNA by means of the immunoSEQ Assay, a bias-controlled multiplex PCR. Per the authors' processing: Within the assay, amplification of reference gene primers was used to estimate how many nucleated cells each sample contained. To quantify the absolute abundance of each unique TCRbeta CDR3 rearrangement, sequence reads were collapsed and filtered. For each sample, productive Simpson clonality was calculated by taking the square root of Simpson's diversity index across productive rearrangements. Not all clones reach the TCRdb copy of this immuneACCESS table, which keeps in-frame sequences only. Checked studies attribute under half of the gap to unresolved V genes and leave the rest unexplained. From that table come the V and J calls and clone size; the DNA was used to work out D and trimming. The sample contains 250,000 to 400,000 clones, roughly nine tenths of them found a single time. Clones ranked in the top ten supply roughly 5.3% of the sample.

The data were obtained in a study of blood T cell repertoires in COVID-19 (dated by TCRdb to between 2020 and 2021). Some background on the complete study: Samples from collaborators originated in the United States, Italy and Spain and spanned both the acute and convalescent phases of COVID-19. The prospective study material was composed of cDNA or gDNA derived from T cells, B-cell-depleted T cells, or PBMCs. Deeply sampled blood TCRbeta repertoires from subjects exposed to, actively infected with, or recovered from COVID-19 were included in the dataset. The repertoires were made available in a free public database intended to serve as a resource for research on the immune response to SARS-CoV-2. The samples were drawn from two sources: the first 160 participants of the ongoing ImmuneRACE study, and 950 to 1,500 subjects contributed by 6 global collaborators. Sample metadata almost always included a de-identified subject ID, COVID-19 status, age in years and sex. Where available, HLA class I and class II types were obtained from metadata supplied by the sample provider rather than from assay-based typing. What the research found in general, with its limitations: Clinical and demographic metadata were provided uncurated, with the amount varying by source and participant.

In the prospective study, participants were roughly 18 to 95 years old, resided in approximately 25 geographic areas of the United States, and were enrolled through a virtual design. In the prospective study, cohorts were assigned on the basis of participant-reported clinical history obtained from a screening survey and a study questionnaire. Recovered participants in ImmuneRACE Cohort 3 were defined by two consecutive negative NP/OP PCR tests, clearance by a healthcare professional, or resolution of symptoms. In the prospective study, mobile phlebotomists collected whole blood, serum and a nasopharyngeal or oropharyngeal swab from each participant. Over a roughly 2-month period, participants in the prospective study had the option of providing additional blood draws and questionnaires. Before DNA extraction, blood samples from the prospective study were shipped at room temperature or frozen.

This sequence was found in a man aged 55 to 70 who had recovered from COVID-19. The chain is assembled from TRBV5-4 and TRBJ2-3, with a weak D call of TRBD2 (6 bases match). The material sequenced was PBMCs or T cells enriched from blood (not recorded which). Read as DNA, the sequence is TGTGCCAGCAGCCGCGGGGATGATACGCAGTATTTT. Translated, this gives CASSRGDDTQYF.